Listed below are T cell receptor beta chains from one sample, sequenced in a study of T cells in narcolepsy. The assay was immunoSEQ multiplex PCR, and TCRdb's table has in-frame clones only and misses some. The data contain about 34,000 clones, about 81% of them singletons. The sample was CD45RA- memory CD4+ T cells from PBMCs. These receptors all stem from a human donor with narcolepsy. Both conserved end residues are part of each CDR3. A D gene is named only where the DNA matches it firmly. Expanded clones are given a class, and other clones once, few, many or no size at all.

clone size	V gene	D gene	J gene	CDR3 DNA	CDR3 protein
-	TRBV6-5	TRBD1	TRBJ1-5	TGTGCCAGCAGGACCGGGACAGGGGGCGATCAGCCCCAGCATTTT	CASRTGTGGDQPQHF
-	TRBV10-3	TRBD1	TRBJ1-4	TGTGCCATCAGCACAGGGGCGAGAGAAAAACTGTTTTTT	CAISTGAREKLFF
-	TRBV6-4	-	TRBJ2-1	TGTGCCAGCAGTGACTCACGGGGGGCCCGGGATGAGCAGTTCTTC	CASSDSRGARDEQFF
-	TRBV15	-	TRBJ2-6	TGTGCCACCAGCAAAGTTGGGGGTAGGGCTGGGGCCAACGTCCTGACTTTC	CATSKVGGRAGANVLTF
-	TRBV5-1	TRBD1	TRBJ1-2	TGCGCCAGCAGCTCCCGGGACAGATATGGCTACACCTTC	CASSSRDRYGYTF
-	TRBV7-6	-	TRBJ1-1	TGTGCCAGCAGCTTAGCTGGGTCGGGGAACACTGAAGCTTTCTTT	CASSLAGSGNTEAFF
once	TRBV6-6	-	TRBJ2-7	TGTGCCAGCAGACCTAACGGGTACGAGCAGTACTTC	CASRPNGYEQYF
few	TRBV6-5	-	TRBJ1-1	TGTGCCAGCAGATCCGGGACAAGGAACACTGAAGCTTTCTTT	CASRSGTRNTEAFF
once	TRBV6-1	-	TRBJ1-2	TGTGCCAGCAGTGAGGTCCAAGGGAGTTTCTATGGCTACACCTTC	CASSEVQGSFYGYTF
-	TRBV28	-	TRBJ1-4	TGTGCCAGCAGTTTGTACGGAAGTAATGAAAAACTGTTTTTT	CASSLYGSNEKLFF
-	TRBV28	-	TRBJ1-1	TGTGCCAGCAGGGGCCCAGGGTACACTGAAGCTTTCTTT	CASRGPGYTEAFF
-	TRBV9	-	TRBJ1-2	TGTGCCAGCAGCGTAGGAGGGGTTCTCTCTGGCTACACCTTC	CASSVGGVLSGYTF
-	TRBV7-9	TRBD2	TRBJ2-3	TGTGCCAGCAGGAAAAGCGGGAGAGGAGATACGCAGTATTTT	CASRKSGRGDTQYF
-	TRBV5-1	-	TRBJ1-1	TGCGCCAGCAGCTCCGGGACGGCGAACACTGAAGCTTTCTTT	CASSSGTANTEAFF
-	TRBV5-1	-	TRBJ2-1	TGCGCCAGCAGCTTGCGTGACTCCTCTATTACCAATGAGCAGTTCTTC	CASSLRDSSITNEQFF
-	TRBV6-5	-	TRBJ2-5	TGTGCCAGCAGTTACTCGACTTGGCAGGGTTCAGAGACCCAGTACTTC	CASSYSTWQGSETQYF
-	TRBV2	-	TRBJ1-4	TGTGCCAGCCACCTTACGCAGGGAGCAACTAATGAAAAACTGTTTTTT	CASHLTQGATNEKLFF
-	TRBV5-7	TRBD1	TRBJ2-7	TGTGCCAGCAGCCCACAAACGGGACAGCACACGAGGCAGTACTTC	CASSPQTGQHTRQYF
-	TRBV11-2	TRBD1	TRBJ1-5	TGTGCCAGCAGCTTTGGGACAGGGACCCCCCAGCATTTT	CASSFGTGTPQHF
-	TRBV2	-	TRBJ1-3	TGTGCCAGCAGTGAAGACAGCCGCTCTGGAAACACCATATATTTT	CASSEDSRSGNTIYF
-	TRBV5-6	-	TRBJ1-2	TGTGCCAGCAGCTTGATCGCACCTGCTAACTATGGCTACACCTTC	CASSLIAPANYGYTF
-	TRBV6-1	-	TRBJ1-5	TGTGCCAGCAGGCTGGACGGGAGTCAGCCCCAGCATTTT	CASRLDGSQPQHF
-	TRBV6-5	TRBD1	TRBJ1-2	TGTGCCAGCAGTTACGACAGGGAATATGGCTACACCTTC	CASSYDREYGYTF
-	TRBV6-5	-	TRBJ2-4	TGTGCCAGCAGTGCAGACCGCCGGAGCCAGTACTTC	CASSADRRSQYF
-	TRBV6-1	-	TRBJ2-3	TGTGCCAGCAGTGCGTTGAGCGGCACAGATACGCAGTATTTT	CASSALSGTDTQYF
-	TRBV7-2	TRBD1	TRBJ1-2	TGTGCCAGCAGCGGTACGACCCGACAGGGCCAGGGTGGCTACACCTTC	CASSGTTRQGQGGYTF
-	TRBV7-8	-	TRBJ1-1	TGTGCCAGCAACCCAGAGGGCCGAATGAACACTGAAGCTTTCTTT	CASNPEGRMNTEAFF